This passage covers 10 T cell receptor beta chains from one sample sequenced in a study of T cells in Graves' hyperthyroidism and ophthalmopathy. TCR beta CDR3 regions were amplified from RNA transcripts. HTBI primers were the set used in a first-round RT-PCR of the TCR CDR3. TCRdb used MiXCR to reprocess the multiplex PCR reads, holding one entry per CDR3 protein. The repertoire holds some 620,000 distinct CDR3 sequences, with around 15% as singletons. The sample taken for sequencing was blood. These receptor sequences come from a woman in her thirties with Graves' hyperthyroidism.

This chain links TRBV4-2 with TRBJ2-7; possibly TRBD2 for D (7 bases). The CDR3 spans 18 residues. Trimming removed 0 bases from V and 3 bases from J, with 21 bases in between. Germline-derived CDR1 and CDR2 are LGHNA and YNFKEQ. CDR3 loop: CASSQEDPRGGAVYEQYF. In DNA, the CDR3 is TGTGCCAGCAGCCAAGAGGACCCAAGGGGGGGGGCAGTCTACGAGCAGTACTTC.

V is TRBV7-9 and J is TRBJ2-3; no clear D. Germline-derived CDR1 and CDR2 are SEHNR and FQNEAQ (reference sequence). CDR3 length: 14 amino acids. V was shortened by 4 bases and J by 2 bases, with 10 bases between the two germline ends. CDR3 region: CASSSSRSTDTQYF. CDR3 nucleotides: TGTGCCAGCAGCTCATCGCGGTCCACAGATACGCAGTATTTT.

This clonotype was observed a few times. The chain uses TRBV6-1 and TRBJ1-5; possibly TRBD1 for D (6 bases). In germline, CDR1 is MNHNS, CDR2 SASEGT. The CDR3 covers 14 residues. V lost 1 base and J 4 bases, leaving 8 bases between the germline ends. The CDR3 DNA sequence: TGTGCCAGCAGTGAAGACAGGGCAAATCAGCCCCAGCATTTT. It is translated as CASSEDRANQPQHF.

This clonotype was detected many times. The CDR3 reads CASSLTAREQFF. The CDR3 nucleotides are TGTGCCAGCAGCCTAACGGCACGAGAGCAGTTCTTC. V gene TRBV7-2 combines with J gene TRBJ2-1; the D is unclear. This CDR3 region has 12 residues. Germline V gene data show CDR1 as SGHTA and CDR2 as FQGNSA. V lost 5 bases, J lost 10 bases, and 12 bases lay in between.

The chain couples TRBV2 to TRBJ1-4, with 7 bases fitting TRBD1. CDR1 and CDR2 from the germline V gene are SNHLY and FYNNEI. The CDR3 runs to 16 residues. The ends lost 2 bases at V and 6 bases at J; junction bases unmatched: 9. CDR3 amino acids: CASSEPERGRDEKLFF. The CDR3 DNA follows: TGTGCCAGCAGTGAACCCGAGAGGGGGCGCGATGAAAAACTGTTTTTT.

This clonotype has at least ten counts. The V call is TRBV7-2, the J call TRBJ2-2, with a possible D match to TRBD2 (5 bases). V was trimmed by 4 bases and J by 1 base, leaving 13 bases between them. The CDR3 contains 16 residues. Germline loops: CDR1 SGHTA, CDR2 FQGNSA. This CDR3 reads CASSSSLAQNTGELFF. The CDR3 DNA reads TGTGCCAGCAGCTCCTCGCTAGCACAGAACACCGGGGAGCTGTTTTTT.

This clonotype was detected a few times. The CDR3 coding sequence is TGTGCCAGCAGCGTAGATAGTACGGTGAGAGTCATCCATGAGCAGTTCTTC. It translates to CASSVDSTVRVIHEQFF. V is TRBV9 and J is TRBJ2-1; the D is unclear. Germline CDR1 SGDLS, CDR2 YYNGEE. V dropped 0 bases and J dropped 8 bases, with 21 bases sitting between them. The CDR3 runs 17 residues.

This clonotype was observed at least ten times. V usage is TRBV5-4 and J usage is TRBJ2-1; the D is unclear. CDR1 is SGHNT, CDR2 YYREEE, per germline (reference sequence). The CDR3 has 13 residues. V lost 4 bases to trimming and J lost 5 bases, with 10 bases between them. CDR3 in DNA: TGTGCCAGCAGCGGCGCCGACCACAATGAGCAGTTCTTC. As protein: CASSGADHNEQFF.

This chain connects TRBV7-9 to TRBJ2-2, with a possible D match to TRBD2 (7 bases). Trimming removed 0 bases at V and 3 bases at J, with 8 bases between. Germline CDR1 is SEHNR and CDR2 is FQNEAQ (reference sequence). The CDR3 is 15 residues long. This CDR3 is CASSLAGGDTGELFF. Here the CDR3 DNA reads TGTGCCAGCAGCTTAGCAGGGGGGGACACCGGGGAGCTGTTTTTT.

There are many counts of this clonotype. V is TRBV10-3 and J is TRBJ2-7; TRBD1 is a possible D gene (8 bases). Germline CDR1 ENHRY, CDR2 SYGVKD. Trimming stripped 0 bases from V and 5 bases from J, with 11 bases between. This CDR3 has 14 residues. The CDR3: CAISESTGGDEQYF. CDR3 nucleotide sequence: TGTGCCATCAGTGAGTCCACAGGGGGGGACGAGCAGTACTTC.